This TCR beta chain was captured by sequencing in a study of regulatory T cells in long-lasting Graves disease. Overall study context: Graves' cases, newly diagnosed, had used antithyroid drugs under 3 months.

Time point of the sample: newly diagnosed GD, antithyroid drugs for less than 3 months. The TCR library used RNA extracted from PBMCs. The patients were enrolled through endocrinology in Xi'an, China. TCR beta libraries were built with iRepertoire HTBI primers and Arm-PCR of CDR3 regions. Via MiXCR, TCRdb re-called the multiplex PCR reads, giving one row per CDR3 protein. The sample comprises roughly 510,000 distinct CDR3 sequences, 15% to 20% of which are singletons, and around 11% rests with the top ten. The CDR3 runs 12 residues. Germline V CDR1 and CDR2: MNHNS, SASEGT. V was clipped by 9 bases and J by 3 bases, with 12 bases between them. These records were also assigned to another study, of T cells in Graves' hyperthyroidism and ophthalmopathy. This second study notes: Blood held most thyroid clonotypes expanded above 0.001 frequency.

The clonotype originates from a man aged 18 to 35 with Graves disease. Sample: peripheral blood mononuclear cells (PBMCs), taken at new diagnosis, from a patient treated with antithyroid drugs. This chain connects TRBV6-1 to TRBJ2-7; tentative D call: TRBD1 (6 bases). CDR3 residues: CASWDTFYEQYF. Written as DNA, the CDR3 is TGTGCCAGTTGGGACACCTTCTACGAGCAGTACTTC.